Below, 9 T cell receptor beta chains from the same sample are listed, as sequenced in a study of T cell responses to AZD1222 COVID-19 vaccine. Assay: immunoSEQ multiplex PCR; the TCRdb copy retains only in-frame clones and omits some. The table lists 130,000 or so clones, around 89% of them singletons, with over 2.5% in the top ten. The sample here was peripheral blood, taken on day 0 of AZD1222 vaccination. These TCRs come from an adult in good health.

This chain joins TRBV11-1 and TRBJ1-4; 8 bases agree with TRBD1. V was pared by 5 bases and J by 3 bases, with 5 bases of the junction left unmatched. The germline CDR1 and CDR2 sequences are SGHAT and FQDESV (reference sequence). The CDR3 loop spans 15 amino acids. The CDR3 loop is CASSLHRGANEKLFF. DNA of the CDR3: TGTGCCAGCAGCCTCCACAGGGGGGCTAATGAAAAACTGTTTTTT.

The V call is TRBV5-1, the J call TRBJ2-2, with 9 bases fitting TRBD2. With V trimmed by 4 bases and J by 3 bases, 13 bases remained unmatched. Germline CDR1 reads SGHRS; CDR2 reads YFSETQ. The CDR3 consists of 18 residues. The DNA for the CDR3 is TGCGCCAGCAGCCTACCGGGGGAGCGGGGGGTGCACACCGGGGAGCTGTTTTTT. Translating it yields CASSLPGERGVHTGELFF. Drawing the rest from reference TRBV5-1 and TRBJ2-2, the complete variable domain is KAGVTQTPRYLIKTRGQQVTLSCSPISGHRSVSWYQQTPGQGLQFLFEYFSETQRNKGNFPGRFSGRQFSNSRSEMNVSTLELGDSALYLCASSLPGERGVHTGELFFGEGSRLTVL.

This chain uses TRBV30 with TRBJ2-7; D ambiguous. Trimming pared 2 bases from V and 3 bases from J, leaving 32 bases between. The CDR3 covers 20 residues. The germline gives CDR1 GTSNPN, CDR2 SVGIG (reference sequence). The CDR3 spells CAWSTKWAPDRPRTIYEQYF. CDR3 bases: TGTGCCTGGAGTACAAAATGGGCCCCAGACCGGCCCCGGACCATCTACGAGCAGTACTTC.

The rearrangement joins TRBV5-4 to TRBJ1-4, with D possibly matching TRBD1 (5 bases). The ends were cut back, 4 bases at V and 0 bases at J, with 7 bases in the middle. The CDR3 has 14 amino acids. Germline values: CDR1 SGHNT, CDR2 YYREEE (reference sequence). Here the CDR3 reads CASSPTATNEKLFF. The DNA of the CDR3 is TGTGCCAGCAGCCCGACAGCAACTAATGAAAAACTGTTTTTT.

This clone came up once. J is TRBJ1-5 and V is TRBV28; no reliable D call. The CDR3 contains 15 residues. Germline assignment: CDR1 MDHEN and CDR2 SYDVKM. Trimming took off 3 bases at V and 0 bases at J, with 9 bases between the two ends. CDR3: CASSFNRFSNQPQHF. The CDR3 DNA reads TGTGCCAGCAGTTTCAACAGATTTAGCAATCAGCCCCAGCATTTT.

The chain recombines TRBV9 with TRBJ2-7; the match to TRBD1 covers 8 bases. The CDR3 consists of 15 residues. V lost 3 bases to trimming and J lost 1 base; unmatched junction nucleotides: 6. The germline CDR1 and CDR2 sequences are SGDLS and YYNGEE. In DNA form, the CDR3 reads TGTGCCAGCAGCGCGACGACAGGGGAATCCTACGAGCAGTACTTC. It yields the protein CASSATTGESYEQYF.

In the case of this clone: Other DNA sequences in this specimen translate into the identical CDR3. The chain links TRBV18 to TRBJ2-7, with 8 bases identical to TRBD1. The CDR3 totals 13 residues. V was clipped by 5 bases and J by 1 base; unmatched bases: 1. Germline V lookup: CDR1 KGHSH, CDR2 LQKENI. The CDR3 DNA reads TGTGCCAGCTCAAGGACAGGGTCCTACGAGCAGTACTTC. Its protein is CASSRTGSYEQYF.

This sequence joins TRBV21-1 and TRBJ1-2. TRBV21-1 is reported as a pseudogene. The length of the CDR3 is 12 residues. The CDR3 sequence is CAVLCCNYGYTF. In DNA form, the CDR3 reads TGTGCCGTATTGTGCTGCAACTATGGCTACACCTTC.

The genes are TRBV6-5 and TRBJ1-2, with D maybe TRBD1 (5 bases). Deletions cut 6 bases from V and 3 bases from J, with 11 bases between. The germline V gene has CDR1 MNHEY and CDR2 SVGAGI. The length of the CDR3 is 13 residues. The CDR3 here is CASSPPGHYGYTF. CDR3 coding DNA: TGTGCCAGCAGCCCCCCGGGACACTATGGCTACACCTTC.